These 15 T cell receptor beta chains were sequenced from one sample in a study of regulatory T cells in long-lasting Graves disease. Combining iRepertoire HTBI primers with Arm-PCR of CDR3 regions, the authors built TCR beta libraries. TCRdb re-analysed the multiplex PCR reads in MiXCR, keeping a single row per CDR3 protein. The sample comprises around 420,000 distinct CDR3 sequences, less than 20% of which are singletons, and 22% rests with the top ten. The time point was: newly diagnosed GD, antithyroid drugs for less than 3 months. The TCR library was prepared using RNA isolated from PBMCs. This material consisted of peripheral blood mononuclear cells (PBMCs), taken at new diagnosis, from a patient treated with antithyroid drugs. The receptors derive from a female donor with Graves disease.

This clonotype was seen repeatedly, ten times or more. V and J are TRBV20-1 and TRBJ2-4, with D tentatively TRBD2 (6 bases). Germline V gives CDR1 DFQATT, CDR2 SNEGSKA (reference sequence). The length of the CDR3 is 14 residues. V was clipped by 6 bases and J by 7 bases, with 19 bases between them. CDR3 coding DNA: TGCAGTGCGCCGTCTAGCGTTCTCCGTAACATTCAGTACTTC. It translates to CSAPSSVLRNIQYF.

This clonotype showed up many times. CDR3 coding DNA: TGTGCCAGCAGTCCGCTGGGTGGGGCCAACGTCCTGACTTTC. Its translation: CASSPLGGANVLTF. V usage is TRBV12-3 or TRBV12-4 and J usage is TRBJ2-6; D is unresolved. The ends were cut back, 5 bases at V and 3 bases at J, with 8 bases in the middle. The CDR3 extends over 14 amino acids.

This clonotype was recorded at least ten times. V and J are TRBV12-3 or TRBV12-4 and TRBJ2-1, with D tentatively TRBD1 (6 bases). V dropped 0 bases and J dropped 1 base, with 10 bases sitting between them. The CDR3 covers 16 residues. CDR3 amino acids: CASSLADSASYNEQFF. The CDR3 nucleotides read TGTGCCAGCAGTTTAGCGGACAGCGCTTCCTACAATGAGCAGTTCTTC.

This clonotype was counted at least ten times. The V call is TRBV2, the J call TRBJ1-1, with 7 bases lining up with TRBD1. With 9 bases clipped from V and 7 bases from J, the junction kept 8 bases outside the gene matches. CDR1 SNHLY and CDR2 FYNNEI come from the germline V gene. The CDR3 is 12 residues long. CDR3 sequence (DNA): TGTGCCAGTGGGGCGAACAGGGGTGAAGCTTTCTTT. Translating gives CASGANRGEAFF.

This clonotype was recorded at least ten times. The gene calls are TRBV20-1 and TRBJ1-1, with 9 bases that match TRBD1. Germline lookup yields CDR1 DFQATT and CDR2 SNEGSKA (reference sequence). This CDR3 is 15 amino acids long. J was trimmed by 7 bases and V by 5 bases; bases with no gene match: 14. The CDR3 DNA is TGCAGTGCTGGCGACAGGGGGACAGTCTACGATGAAGCTTTCTTT. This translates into CSAGDRGTVYDEAFF.

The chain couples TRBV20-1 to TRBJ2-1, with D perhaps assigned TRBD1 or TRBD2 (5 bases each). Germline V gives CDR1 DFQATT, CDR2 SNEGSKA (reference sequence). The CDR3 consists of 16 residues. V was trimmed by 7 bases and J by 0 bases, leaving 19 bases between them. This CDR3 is CSGTFNLGDSYNEQFF. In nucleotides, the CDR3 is TGCAGTGGGACATTCAACCTGGGGGACTCCTACAATGAGCAGTTCTTC.

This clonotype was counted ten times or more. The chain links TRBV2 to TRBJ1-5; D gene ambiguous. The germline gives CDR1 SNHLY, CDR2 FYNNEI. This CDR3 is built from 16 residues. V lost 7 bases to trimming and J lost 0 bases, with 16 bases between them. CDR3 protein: CASTPPGGYSNQPQHF. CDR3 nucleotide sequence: TGTGCCAGCACCCCCCCTGGAGGTTATAGCAATCAGCCCCAGCATTTT. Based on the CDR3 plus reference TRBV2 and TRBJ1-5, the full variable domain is EPEVTQTPSHQVTQMGQEVILRCVPISNHLYFYWYRQILGQKVEFLVSFYNNEISEKSEIFDDQFSVERPDGSNFTLKIRSTKLEDSAMYFCASTPPGGYSNQPQHFGDGTRLSIL.

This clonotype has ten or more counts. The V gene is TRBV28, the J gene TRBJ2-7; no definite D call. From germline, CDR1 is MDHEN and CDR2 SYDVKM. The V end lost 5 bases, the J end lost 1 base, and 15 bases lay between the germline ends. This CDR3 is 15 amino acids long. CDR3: CASSGPGPLSYEQYF. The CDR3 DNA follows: TGTGCCAGCAGTGGACCCGGGCCCCTGTCCTACGAGCAGTACTTC.

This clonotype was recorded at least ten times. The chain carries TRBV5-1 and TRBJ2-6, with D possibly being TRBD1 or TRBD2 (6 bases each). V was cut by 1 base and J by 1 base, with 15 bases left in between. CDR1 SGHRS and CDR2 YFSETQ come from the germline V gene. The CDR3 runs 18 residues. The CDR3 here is CASSLYGGPISGANVLTF. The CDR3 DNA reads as TGCGCCAGCAGCTTGTATGGGGGGCCCATTTCTGGGGCCAACGTCCTGACTTTC.

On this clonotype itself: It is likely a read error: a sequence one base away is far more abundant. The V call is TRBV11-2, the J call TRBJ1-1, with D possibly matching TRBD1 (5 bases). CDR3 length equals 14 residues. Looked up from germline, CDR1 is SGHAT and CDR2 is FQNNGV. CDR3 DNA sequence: TGTGCCAGCAGCCCTGGAGGGGCGAACGCTGAAGCTTTCTTT. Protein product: CASSPGGANAEAFF.

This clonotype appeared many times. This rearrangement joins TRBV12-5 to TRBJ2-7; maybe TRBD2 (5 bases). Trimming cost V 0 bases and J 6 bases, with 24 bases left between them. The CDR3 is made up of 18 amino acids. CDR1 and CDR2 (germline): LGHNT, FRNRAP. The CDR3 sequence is CASGLVSSSRAVRGEQYF. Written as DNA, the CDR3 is TGTGCTAGTGGTTTGGTATCGAGCTCTAGGGCCGTTCGGGGCGAGCAGTACTTC.

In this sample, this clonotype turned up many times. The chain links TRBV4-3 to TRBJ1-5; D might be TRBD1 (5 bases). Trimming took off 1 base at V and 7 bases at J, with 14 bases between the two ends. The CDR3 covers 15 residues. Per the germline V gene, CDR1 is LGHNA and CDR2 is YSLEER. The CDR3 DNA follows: TGCGCCAGCAGCCAAGTTCGGGGGGTAGGACAGCCCCAGCATTTT. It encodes CASSQVRGVGQPQHF.

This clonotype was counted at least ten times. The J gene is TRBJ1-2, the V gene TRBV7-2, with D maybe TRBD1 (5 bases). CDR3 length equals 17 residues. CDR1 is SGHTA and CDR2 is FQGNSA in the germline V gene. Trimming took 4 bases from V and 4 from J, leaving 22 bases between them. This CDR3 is CASSSRPAGNELYGYTF. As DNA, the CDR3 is TGTGCCAGCAGCTCCCGACCAGCAGGGAACGAACTCTATGGCTACACCTTC. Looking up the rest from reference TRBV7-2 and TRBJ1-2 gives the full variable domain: GAGVSQSPSNKVTEKGKDVELRCDPISGHTALYWYRQSLGQGLEFLIYFQGNSAPDKSGLPSDRFSAERTGGSVSTLTIQRTQQEDSAVYLCASSSRPAGNELYGYTFGSGTRLTVV.

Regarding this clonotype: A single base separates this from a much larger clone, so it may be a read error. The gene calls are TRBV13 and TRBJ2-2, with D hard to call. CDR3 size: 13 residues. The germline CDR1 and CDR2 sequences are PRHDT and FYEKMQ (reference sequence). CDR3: CANSLSNTGELFF. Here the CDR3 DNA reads TGTGCCAACAGCCTATCTAACACCGGGGAGCTGTTTTTT. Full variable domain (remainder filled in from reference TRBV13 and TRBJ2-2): AAGVIQSPRHLIKEKRETATLKCYPIPRHDTVYWYQQGPGQDPQFLISFYEKMQSDKGSIPDRFSAQQFSDYHSELNMSSLELGDSALYFCANSLSNTGELFFGEGSRLTVL.

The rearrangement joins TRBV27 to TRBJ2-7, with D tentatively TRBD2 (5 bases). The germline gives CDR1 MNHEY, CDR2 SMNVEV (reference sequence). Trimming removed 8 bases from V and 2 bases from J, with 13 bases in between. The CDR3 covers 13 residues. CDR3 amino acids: CASERLTAYEQYF. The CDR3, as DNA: TGTGCCAGCGAGAGACTAACCGCCTACGAGCAGTACTTC.